This T cell receptor beta chain was documented in a study of beta chain features in type 1 diabetes. General study findings and limits: Since sequencing was performed on cDNA, cells with high TCR expression could be over-represented. Significant though moderate, a shortening of TCRB CDR3s appeared in all four CD4+ subsets of Type 1 diabetes patients.

Expressed TCRB transcripts were sequenced because the entire RNA isolate underwent reverse transcription. The repertoire was sequenced with immunoSEQ multiplex PCR; TCRdb's copy has only in-frame clones and lacks some. The sample has 130,000 to 150,000 clones; under 60% are singletons. Concerning this clone itself: Its specificity is unknown.

V lost 5 bases, J lost 3 bases, and 19 bases lay in between. The CDR3 extends over 15 amino acids. Germline V gene lookup returns CDR1 SQVTM and CDR2 ANQGSEA. V usage is TRBV29-1 and J usage is TRBJ1-2; D possibly corresponds to TRBD1 (6 bases). Material for sequencing was Tregs from blood. This clonotype was obtained from a man between 18 and 35 years old in good health. The CDR3 DNA sequence: TGCAGCGTTTCCGGGACACCAATCGGCTACTATGGCTACACCTTC. It encodes CSVSGTPIGYYGYTF.